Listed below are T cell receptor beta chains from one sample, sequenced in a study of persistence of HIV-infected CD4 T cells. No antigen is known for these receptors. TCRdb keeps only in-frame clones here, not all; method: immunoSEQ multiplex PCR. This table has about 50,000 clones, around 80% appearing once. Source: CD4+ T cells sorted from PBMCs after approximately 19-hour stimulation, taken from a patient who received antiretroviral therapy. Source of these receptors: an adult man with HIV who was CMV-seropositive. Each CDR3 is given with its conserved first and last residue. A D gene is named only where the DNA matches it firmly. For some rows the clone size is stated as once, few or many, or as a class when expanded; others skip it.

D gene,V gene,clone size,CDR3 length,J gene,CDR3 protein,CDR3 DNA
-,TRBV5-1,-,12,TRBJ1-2,CASSIMGAGYTF,TGCGCCAGCTCAATTATGGGGGCTGGCTACACCTTC
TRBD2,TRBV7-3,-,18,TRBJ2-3,CASSLDRLAGSSTDTQYF,TGTGCCAGCAGCTTAGACAGACTAGCGGGATCTAGCACAGATACGCAGTATTTT
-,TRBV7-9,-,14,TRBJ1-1,CASSYQGSDTEAFF,TGTGCCAGCAGTTACCAGGGTTCGGACACTGAAGCTTTCTTT
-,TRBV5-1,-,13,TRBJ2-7,CASSLEGAYEQYF,TGCGCCAGCAGCTTGGAGGGGGCCTACGAGCAGTACTTC
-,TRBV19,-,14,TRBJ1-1,CASSQGAPNREAFF,TGTGCCAGTAGTCAAGGGGCCCCAAATCGCGAAGCTTTCTTT
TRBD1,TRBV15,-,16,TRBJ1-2,CATSSLRTGSGYGYTF,TGTGCCACCAGCAGCTTAAGGACAGGGTCGGGCTATGGCTACACCTTC
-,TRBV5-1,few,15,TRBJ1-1,CASSSIGLRDTEAFF,TGCGCCAGCAGCTCCATCGGGTTGCGAGACACTGAAGCTTTCTTT
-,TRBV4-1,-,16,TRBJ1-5,CASSQEEDGVNQPQHF,TGCGCCAGCAGCCAAGAAGAGGACGGAGTCAATCAGCCCCAGCATTTT
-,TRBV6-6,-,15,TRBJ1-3,CASSRSQGSGNTIYF,TGTGCCAGCAGTCGATCACAGGGTTCTGGAAACACCATATATTTT
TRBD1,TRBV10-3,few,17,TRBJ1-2,CAISDPLGTGSNYGYTF,TGTGCCATCAGTGACCCGCTCGGGACAGGGTCCAACTATGGCTACACCTTC
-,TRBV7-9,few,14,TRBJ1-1,CASSVSLGNTEAFF,TGTGCCAGCAGCGTAAGTTTAGGGAACACTGAAGCTTTCTTT
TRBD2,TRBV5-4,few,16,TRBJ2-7,CASSLPGPRGSYEQYF,TGTGCCAGCAGCCTACCCGGGCCGCGGGGGTCCTACGAGCAGTACTTC
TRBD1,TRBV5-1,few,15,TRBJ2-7,CASSLAGQSSYEQYF,TGCGCCAGCAGCTTGGCGGGACAGAGCTCCTACGAGCAGTACTTC
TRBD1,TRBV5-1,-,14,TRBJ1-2,CASSPRQGGDGYTF,TGCGCCAGCAGCCCGAGACAGGGAGGTGATGGCTACACCTTC
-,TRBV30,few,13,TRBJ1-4,CAWRRGFNEKLFF,TGTGCCTGGCGAAGGGGCTTTAATGAAAAACTGTTTTTT
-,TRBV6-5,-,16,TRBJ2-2,CASSYSIYPDTGELFF,TGTGCCAGCAGTTACTCAATTTACCCAGACACCGGGGAGCTGTTTTTT
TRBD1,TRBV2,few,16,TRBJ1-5,CASGTGDFGWNQPQHF,TGTGCCAGTGGGACAGGGGATTTCGGATGGAATCAGCCCCAGCATTTT
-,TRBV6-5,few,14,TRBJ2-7,CASMRTTMSYEQYF,TGTGCCAGCATGCGGACTACTATGAGCTACGAGCAGTACTTC
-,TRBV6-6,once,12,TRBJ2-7,CASSYRSYEQYF,TGTGCCAGCAGTTACAGGTCCTACGAGCAGTACTTC
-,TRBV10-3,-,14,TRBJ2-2,CATIQATNTGELFF,TGTGCCACCATACAGGCCACGAACACCGGGGAGCTGTTTTTT
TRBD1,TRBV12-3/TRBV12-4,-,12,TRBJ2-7,CASSSQDREQYF,TGTGCCAGCAGTTCCCAGGACAGGGAGCAGTACTTC
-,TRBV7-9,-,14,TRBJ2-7,CASSPRADPYEQYF,TGTGCCAGCAGCCCCCGGGCCGATCCCTACGAGCAGTACTTC
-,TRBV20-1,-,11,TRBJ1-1,CSGARNTEAFF,TGCAGTGGAGCCCGGAACACTGAAGCTTTCTTT
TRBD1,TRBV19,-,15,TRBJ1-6,CASSIWQGAQSPLHF,TGTGCCAGTAGTATCTGGCAGGGGGCACAGTCACCCCTCCACTTT
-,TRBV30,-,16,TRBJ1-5,CAWGPSRVRGYQPQHF,TGTGCCTGGGGACCTTCTAGGGTCCGCGGGTACCAGCCCCAGCATTTT
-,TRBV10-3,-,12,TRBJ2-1,CAISPPRGEQFF,TGTGCCATCAGTCCCCCTCGGGGTGAGCAGTTCTTC
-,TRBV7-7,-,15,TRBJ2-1,CASSLGNSGGNEQFF,TGTGCTAGCAGCTTAGGGAACTCAGGGGGGAATGAGCAGTTCTTC
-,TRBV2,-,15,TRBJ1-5,CASRAPGVANQPQHF,TGTGCCAGCAGGGCCCCAGGGGTAGCTAATCAGCCCCAGCATTTT
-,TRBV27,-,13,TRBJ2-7,CASSFIGESEQYF,TGTGCCAGCAGTTTTATCGGGGAGTCCGAGCAGTACTTC
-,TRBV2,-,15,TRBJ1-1,CASSARGIHSTEAFF,TGTGCCAGCAGTGCCCGCGGGATACATAGCACTGAAGCTTTCTTT
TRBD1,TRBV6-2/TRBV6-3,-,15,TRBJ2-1,CASSYAGTGGNEQFF,TGTGCCAGCAGTTACGCCGGGACAGGGGGCAATGAGCAGTTCTTC
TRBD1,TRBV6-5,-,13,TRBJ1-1,CASLWTGTTEAFF,TGTGCCAGCCTATGGACAGGGACGACTGAAGCTTTCTTT
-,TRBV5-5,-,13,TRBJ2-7,CASSTVPRYEQYF,TGTGCCAGCAGCACGGTCCCTAGGTACGAGCAGTACTTC
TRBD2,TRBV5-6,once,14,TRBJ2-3,CASSLAGVTDTQYF,TGTGCCAGCAGCTTAGCGGGGGTGACAGATACGCAGTATTTT
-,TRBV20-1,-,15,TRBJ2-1,CSASFGWSSYNEQFF,TGCAGTGCTAGTTTTGGTTGGAGCTCCTACAATGAGCAGTTCTTC
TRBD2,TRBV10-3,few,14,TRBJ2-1,CAISGGLADNEQFF,TGTGCCATCAGTGGGGGACTAGCGGACAATGAGCAGTTCTTC
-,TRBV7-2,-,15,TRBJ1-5,CASSLGGRSNQPQHF,TGTGCCAGCAGCTTAGGCGGGCGGAGCAATCAGCCCCAGCATTTT
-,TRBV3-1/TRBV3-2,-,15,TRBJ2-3,CASSPQRGAVDTQYF,TGTGCCAGCAGCCCCCAGAGGGGGGCTGTAGATACGCAGTATTTT
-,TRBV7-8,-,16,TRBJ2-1,CASSLGLQNNPNEQFF,TGTGCCAGCAGCTTAGGACTACAGAATAACCCCAATGAGCAGTTCTTC
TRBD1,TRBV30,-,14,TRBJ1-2,CAWPRTGANYGYTF,TGTGCCTGGCCGCGGACAGGGGCTAACTATGGCTACACCTTC
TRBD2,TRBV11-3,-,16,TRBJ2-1,CASSLDLSGGADEQFF,TGTGCCAGCAGCTTAGATCTGAGCGGGGGGGCCGACGAGCAGTTCTTC
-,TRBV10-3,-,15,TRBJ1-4,CAISESGGTNEKLFF,TGTGCCATCAGTGAGTCCGGGGGCACTAATGAAAAACTGTTTTTT
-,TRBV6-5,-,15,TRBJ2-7,CASSYSGPGRYEQYF,TGTGCCAGCAGTTACTCGGGCCCGGGTCGCTACGAGCAGTACTTC
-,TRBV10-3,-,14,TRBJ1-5,CAISEGRDDQPQHF,TGTGCCATCAGTGAGGGCAGGGACGATCAGCCCCAGCATTTT
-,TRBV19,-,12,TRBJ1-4,CASSIQGEKLFF,TGTGCCAGTAGTATACAGGGTGAAAAACTGTTTTTT
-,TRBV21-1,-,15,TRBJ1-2,CASSKATGGNYGYTF,TGTGCCAGCAGCAAAGCGACAGGGGGGAACTATGGCTACACCTTC
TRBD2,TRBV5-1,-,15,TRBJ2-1,CASSLWSSGTNEQFF,TGCGCCAGCAGCTTGTGGTCTAGCGGGACTAATGAGCAGTTCTTC
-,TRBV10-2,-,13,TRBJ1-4,CASSGGGNEKLFF,TGCGCCAGCAGTGGGGGAGGGAATGAAAAACTGTTTTTT
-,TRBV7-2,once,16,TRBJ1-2,CASSLTISEGLGGYTF,TGTGCCAGCAGCCTTACCATTTCGGAGGGGCTGGGTGGCTACACCTTC
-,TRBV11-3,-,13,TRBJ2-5,CASSLNGKETQYF,TGTGCCAGCAGCTTAAACGGGAAAGAGACCCAGTACTTC
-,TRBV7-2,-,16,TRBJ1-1,CASSLGGGSMNTEAFF,TGTGCCAGCAGCTTAGGGGGCGGAAGCATGAACACTGAAGCTTTCTTT
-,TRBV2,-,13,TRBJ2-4,CASRTQAKNIQYF,TGTGCCAGCAGGACCCAGGCCAAAAACATTCAGTACTTC
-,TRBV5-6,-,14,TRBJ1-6,CASSLALRDSPLHF,TGTGCCAGCAGCTTGGCGCTCAGGGATTCACCCCTCCACTTT
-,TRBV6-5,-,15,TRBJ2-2,CASELGGANTGELFF,TGTGCCAGCGAACTCGGGGGAGCGAACACCGGGGAGCTGTTTTTT
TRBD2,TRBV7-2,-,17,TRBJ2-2,CASSPGLAGDVTGELFF,TGTGCCAGCAGCCCAGGACTAGCGGGAGACGTCACCGGGGAGCTGTTTTTT
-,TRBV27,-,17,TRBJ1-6,CASSFSPGASYNSPLHF,TGTGCCAGCAGTTTTTCGCCGGGGGCATCCTATAATTCACCCCTCCACTTT
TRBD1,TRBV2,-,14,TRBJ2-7,CASSEIEGAHEQYF,TGTGCCAGCAGTGAAATTGAGGGGGCCCACGAGCAGTACTTC
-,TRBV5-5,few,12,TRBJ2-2,CASRQNTGELFF,TGTGCCAGCAGGCAGAACACCGGGGAGCTGTTTTTT
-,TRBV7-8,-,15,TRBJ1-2,CASTKNPGSHYGYTF,TGTGCCAGCACTAAAAATCCGGGTTCGCACTATGGCTACACCTTC